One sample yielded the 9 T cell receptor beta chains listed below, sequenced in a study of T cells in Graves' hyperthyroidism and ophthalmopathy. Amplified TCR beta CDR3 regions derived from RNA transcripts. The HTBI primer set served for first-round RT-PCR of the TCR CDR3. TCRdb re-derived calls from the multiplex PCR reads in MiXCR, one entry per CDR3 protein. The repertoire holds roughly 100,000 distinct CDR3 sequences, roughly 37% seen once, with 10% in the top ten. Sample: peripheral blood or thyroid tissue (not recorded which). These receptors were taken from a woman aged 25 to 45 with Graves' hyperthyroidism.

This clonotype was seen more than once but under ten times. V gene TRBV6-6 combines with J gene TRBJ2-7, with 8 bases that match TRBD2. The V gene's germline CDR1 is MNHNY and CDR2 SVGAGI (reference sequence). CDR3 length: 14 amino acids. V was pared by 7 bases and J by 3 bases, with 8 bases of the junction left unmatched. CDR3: CASTSGGGGYEQYF. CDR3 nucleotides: TGTGCCAGCACTTCCGGGGGGGGGGGCTACGAGCAGTACTTC.

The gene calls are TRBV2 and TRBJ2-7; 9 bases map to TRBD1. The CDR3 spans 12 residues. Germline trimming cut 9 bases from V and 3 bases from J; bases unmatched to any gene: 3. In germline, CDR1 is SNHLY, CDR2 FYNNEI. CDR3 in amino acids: CARDRGLYEQYF. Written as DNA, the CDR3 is TGTGCCAGGGACAGGGGACTCTACGAGCAGTACTTC. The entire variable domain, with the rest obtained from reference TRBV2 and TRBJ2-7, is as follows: EPEVTQTPSHQVTQMGQEVILRCVPISNHLYFYWYRQILGQKVEFLVSFYNNEISEKSEIFDDQFSVERPDGSNFTLKIRSTKLEDSAMYFCARDRGLYEQYFGPGTRLTVT.

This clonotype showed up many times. CDR3 nucleotide sequence: TGCGCCAGCAGCCTCCCTAGCGGGAACACCGGGGAGCTGTTTTTT. It codes for CASSLPSGNTGELFF. The chain joins TRBV5-1 to TRBJ2-2, with 7 bases identical to TRBD2. V lost 4 bases to trimming and J lost 1 base; unmatched junction nucleotides: 4. The CDR3 extends over 15 amino acids. Germline assignment: CDR1 SGHRS and CDR2 YFSETQ.

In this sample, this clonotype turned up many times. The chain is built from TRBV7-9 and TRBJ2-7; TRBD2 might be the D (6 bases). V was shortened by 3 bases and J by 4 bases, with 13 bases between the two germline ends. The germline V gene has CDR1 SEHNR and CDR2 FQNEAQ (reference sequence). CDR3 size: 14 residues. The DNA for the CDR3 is TGTGCCAGCAGCTTGGATCCTAGCGCTTACGAGCAGTACTTC. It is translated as CASSLDPSAYEQYF.

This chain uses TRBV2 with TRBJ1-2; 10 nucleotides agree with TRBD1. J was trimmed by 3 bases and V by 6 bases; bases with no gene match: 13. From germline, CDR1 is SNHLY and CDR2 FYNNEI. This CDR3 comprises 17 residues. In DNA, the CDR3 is TGTGCCAGCAGACGGACAGGGGGAGTCATTTGGTACTATGGCTACACCTTC. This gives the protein CASRRTGGVIWYYGYTF.

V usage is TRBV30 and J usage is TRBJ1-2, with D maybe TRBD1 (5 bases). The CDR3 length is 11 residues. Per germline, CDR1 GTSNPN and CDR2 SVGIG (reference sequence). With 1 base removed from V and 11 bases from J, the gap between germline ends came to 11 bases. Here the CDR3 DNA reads TGTGCCTGGAGTGAGGACACCATGTACACCTTC. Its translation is CAWSEDTMYTF.

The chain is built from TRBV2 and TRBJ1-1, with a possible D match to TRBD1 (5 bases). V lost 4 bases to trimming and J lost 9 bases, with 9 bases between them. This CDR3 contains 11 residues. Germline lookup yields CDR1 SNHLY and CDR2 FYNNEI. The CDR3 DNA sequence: TGTGCCAGCAGTGGGGGGGTTCAAGCTTTCTTT. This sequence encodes CASSGGVQAFF.

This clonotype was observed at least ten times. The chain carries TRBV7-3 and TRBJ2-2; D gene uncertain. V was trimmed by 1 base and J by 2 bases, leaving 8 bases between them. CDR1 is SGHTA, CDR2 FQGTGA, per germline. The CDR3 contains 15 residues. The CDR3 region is CASSLSSRNTGELFF. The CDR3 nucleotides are TGTGCCAGCAGCTTAAGTAGCCGAAACACCGGGGAGCTGTTTTTT.

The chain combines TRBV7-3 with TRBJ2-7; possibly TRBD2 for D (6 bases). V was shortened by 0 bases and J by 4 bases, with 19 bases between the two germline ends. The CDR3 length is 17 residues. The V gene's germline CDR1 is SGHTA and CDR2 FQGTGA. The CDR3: CASSLTLPGRGSYEQYF. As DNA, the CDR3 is TGTGCCAGCAGCTTAACGCTACCGGGACGGGGGTCATACGAGCAGTACTTC.